The T cell receptor (beta chain) under discussion was sequenced for a study of spatial heterogeneity in lung cancer. The V end lost 8 bases, the J end lost 6 bases, and 13 bases lay between the germline ends. The CDR3 loop spans 13 amino acids. The germline V gene encodes CDR1 MDHEN and CDR2 SYDVKM. Regarding time point: sample taken at primary tumor resection. Frozen PBMC, nontumor lung or tumor provided whole RNA, which was sequenced unsorted. The table lists this clonotype with many counts. From the 5' RACE reads, TCRdb called clonotypes with MiXCR, one entry per CDR3 protein. The data show 80,000 to 95,000 distinct CDR3 sequences, approximately 8.2% seen once.

The genes are TRBV28 and TRBJ2-2; perhaps TRBD2 as D (6 bases). This receptor was identified in a male donor with early-stage non-small cell lung cancer. This material consisted of PBMCs, taken at surgery. In DNA form, the CDR3 reads TGTGCCAGCCGATTCGGAGGGGCCGGGGAGCTGTTTTTT. Translated: CASRFGGAGELFF.